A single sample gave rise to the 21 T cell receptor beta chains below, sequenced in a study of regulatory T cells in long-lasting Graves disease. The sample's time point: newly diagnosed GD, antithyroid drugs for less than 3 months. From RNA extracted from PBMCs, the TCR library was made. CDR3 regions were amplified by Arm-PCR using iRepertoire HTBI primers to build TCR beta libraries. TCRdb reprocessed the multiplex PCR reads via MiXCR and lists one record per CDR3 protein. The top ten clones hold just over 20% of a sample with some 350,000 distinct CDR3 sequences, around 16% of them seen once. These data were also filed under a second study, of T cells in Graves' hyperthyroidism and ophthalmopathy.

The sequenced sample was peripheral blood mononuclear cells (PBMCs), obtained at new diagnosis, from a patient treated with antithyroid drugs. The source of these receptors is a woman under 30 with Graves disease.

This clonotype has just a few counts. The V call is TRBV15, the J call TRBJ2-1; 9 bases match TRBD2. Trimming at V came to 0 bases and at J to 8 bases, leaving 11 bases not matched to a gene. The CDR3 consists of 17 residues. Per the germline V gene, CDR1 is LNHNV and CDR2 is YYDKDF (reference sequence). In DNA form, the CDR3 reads TGTGCCACCAGCAGAGATCGATCGGGCGGGAGGGTCTATGAGCAGTTCTTC. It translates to CATSRDRSGGRVYEQFF.

CDR3 sequence: CASSLGLAPGELFF. CDR3 DNA: TGTGCCAGCTCACTGGGACTAGCCCCCGGGGAGCTGTTTTTT. The genes are TRBV18 and TRBJ2-2; 9 nucleotides line up with TRBD2. J gave up 6 bases and V 4 bases, and 3 bases lay outside the gene matches. The CDR3 runs 14 residues. CDR1 and CDR2 (germline): KGHSH, LQKENI.

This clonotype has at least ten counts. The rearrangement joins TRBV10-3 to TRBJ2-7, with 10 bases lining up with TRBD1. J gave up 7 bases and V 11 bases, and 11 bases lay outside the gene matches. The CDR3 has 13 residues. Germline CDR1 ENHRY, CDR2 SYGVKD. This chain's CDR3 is CAVAGTGEGEQYF. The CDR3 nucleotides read TGTGCCGTCGCCGGGACAGGGGAAGGGGAGCAGTACTTC.

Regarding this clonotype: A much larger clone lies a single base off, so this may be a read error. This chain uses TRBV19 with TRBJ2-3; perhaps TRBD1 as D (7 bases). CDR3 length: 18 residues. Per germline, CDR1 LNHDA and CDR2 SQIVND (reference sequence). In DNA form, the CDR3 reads TGTGCCAGTAGTGCGGGACGGAAGGCTCACCAGCGGACAGGTACGCAGTATTTT. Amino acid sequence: CASSAGRKAHQRTGTQYF.

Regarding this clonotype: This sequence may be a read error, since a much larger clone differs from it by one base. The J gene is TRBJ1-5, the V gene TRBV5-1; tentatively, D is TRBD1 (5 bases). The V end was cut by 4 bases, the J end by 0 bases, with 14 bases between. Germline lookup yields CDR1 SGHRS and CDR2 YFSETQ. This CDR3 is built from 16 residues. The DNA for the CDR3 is TGCGCCAGCAGCGCGGGACTTCCCGGTAGCAATCAGCCCCAGCATTTT. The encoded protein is CASSAGLPGSNQPQHF.

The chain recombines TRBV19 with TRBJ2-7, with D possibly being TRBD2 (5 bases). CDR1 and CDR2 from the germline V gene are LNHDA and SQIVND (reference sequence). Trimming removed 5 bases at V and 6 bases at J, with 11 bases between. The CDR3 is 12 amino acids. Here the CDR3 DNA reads TGTGCCAGTAGTTTTCCCCGGGGCGAGCAGTACTTC. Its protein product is CASSFPRGEQYF.

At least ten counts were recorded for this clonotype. CDR3 DNA sequence: TGTGCCAGCAGCACTGGACAGGGGGTCACAGATACGCAGTATTTT. Translation: CASSTGQGVTDTQYF. The V gene is TRBV7-8, the J gene TRBJ2-3, with 10 bases fitting TRBD1. Germline CDR1 SGHVS, CDR2 FQNEAQ. The CDR3 is made up of 15 amino acids. Trimming at V came to 5 bases and at J to 2 bases, leaving 4 bases not matched to a gene. The full variable domain, with the rest looked up from reference TRBV7-8 and TRBJ2-3, is GAGVSQSPRYKVAKRGQDVALRCDPISGHVSLFWYQQALGQGPEFLTYFQNEAQLDKSGLPSDRFFAERPEGSVSTLKIQRTQQEDSAVYLCASSTGQGVTDTQYFGPGTRLTVL.

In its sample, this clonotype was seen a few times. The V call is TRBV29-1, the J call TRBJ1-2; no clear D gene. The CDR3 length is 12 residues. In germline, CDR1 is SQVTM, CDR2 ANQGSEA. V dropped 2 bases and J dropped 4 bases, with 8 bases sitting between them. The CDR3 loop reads CSVERGIYGYTF. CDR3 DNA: TGCAGCGTTGAAAGAGGAATCTATGGCTACACCTTC. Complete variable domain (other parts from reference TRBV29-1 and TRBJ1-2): SAVISQKPSRDICQRGTSLTIQCQVDSQVTMMFWYRQQPGQSLTLIATANQGSEATYESGFVIDKFPISRPNLTFSTLTVSNMSPEDSSIYLCSVERGIYGYTFGSGTRLTVV.

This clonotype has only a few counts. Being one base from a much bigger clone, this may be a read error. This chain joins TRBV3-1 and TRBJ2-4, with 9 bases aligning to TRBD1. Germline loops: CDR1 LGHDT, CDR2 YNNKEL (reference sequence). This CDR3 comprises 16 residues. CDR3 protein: CASSFLAGTGSYIRYF. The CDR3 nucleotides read TGTGCCAGCAGCTTTCTTGCCGGGACAGGGAGTTACATTCGGTACTTC. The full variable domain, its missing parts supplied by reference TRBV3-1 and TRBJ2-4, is DTAVSQTPKYLVTQMGNDKSIKCEQNLGHDTMYWYKQDSKKFLKIMFSYNNKELIINETVPNRFSPKSPDKAHLNLHINSLELGDSAVYFCASSFLAGTGSYIRYFGAGTRLSVL.

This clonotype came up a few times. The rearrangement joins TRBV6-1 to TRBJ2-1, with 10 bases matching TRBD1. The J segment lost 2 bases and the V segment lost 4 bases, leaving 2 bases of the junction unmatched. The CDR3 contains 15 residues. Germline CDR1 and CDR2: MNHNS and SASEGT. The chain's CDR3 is CASSGQGATYNEQFF. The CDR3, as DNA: TGTGCCAGCAGTGGACAGGGGGCCACCTACAATGAGCAGTTCTTC.

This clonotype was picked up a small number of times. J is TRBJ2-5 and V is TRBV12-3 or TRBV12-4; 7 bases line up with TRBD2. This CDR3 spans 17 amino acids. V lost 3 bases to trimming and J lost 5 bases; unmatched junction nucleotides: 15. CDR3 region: CASSFWGRAPGEETQYF. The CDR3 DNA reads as TGTGCCAGCAGTTTCTGGGGGAGGGCCCCGGGAGAGGAGACCCAGTACTTC.

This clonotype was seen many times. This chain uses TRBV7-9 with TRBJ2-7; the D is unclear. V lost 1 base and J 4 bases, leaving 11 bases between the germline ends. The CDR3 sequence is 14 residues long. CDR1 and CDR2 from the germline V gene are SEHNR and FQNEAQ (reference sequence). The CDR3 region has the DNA TGTGCCAGCAGCTTAGTCGGTAGTCCGTACGAGCAGTACTTC. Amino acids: CASSLVGSPYEQYF. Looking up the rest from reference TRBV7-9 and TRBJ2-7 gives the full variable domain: DTGVSQNPRHKITKRGQNVTFRCDPISEHNRLYWYRQTLGQGPEFLTYFQNEAQLEKSRLLSDRFSAERPKGSFSTLEIQRTEQGDSAMYLCASSLVGSPYEQYFGPGTRLTVT.

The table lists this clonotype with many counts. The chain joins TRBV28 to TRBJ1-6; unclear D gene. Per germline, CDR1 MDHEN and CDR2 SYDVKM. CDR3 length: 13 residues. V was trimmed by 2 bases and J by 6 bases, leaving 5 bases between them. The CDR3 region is CASSLAVNSPLHF. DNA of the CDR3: TGTGCCAGCAGTTTAGCCGTTAATTCACCCCTCCACTTT.

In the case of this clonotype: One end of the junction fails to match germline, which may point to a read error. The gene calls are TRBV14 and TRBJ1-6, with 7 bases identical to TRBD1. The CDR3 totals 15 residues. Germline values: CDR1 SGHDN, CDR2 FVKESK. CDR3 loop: CASSEDRVGLSPLHF. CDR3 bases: TGTGCCAGCAGCGAAGACAGGGTGGGGTTGTCACCCCTCCACTTT.

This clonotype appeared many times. The CDR3 nucleotides are TGTGCCAGCGCGCAGGACAGGGGCAATCAGCCCCAGCATTTT. Its translation is CASAQDRGNQPQHF. The chain couples TRBV2 to TRBJ1-5, with 8 bases identical to TRBD1. This CDR3 region has 14 residues. The V gene end was trimmed by 8 bases and the J gene end by 2 bases; junction bases not matched to a gene: 5. Germline CDR1 is SNHLY and CDR2 is FYNNEI.

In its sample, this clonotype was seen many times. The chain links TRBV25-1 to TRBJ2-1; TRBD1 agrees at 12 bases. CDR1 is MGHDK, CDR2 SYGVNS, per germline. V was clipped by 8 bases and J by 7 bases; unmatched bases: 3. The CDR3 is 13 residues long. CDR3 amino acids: CASRDRGRNEQFF. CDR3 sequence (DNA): TGTGCCAGCCGGGACAGGGGGCGGAATGAGCAGTTCTTC.

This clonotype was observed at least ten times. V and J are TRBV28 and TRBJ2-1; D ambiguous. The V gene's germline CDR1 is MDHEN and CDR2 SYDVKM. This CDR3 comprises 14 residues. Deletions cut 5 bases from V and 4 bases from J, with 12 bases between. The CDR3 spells CASSPFAVYNEQFF. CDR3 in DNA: TGTGCCAGCAGTCCCTTTGCGGTATACAATGAGCAGTTCTTC.

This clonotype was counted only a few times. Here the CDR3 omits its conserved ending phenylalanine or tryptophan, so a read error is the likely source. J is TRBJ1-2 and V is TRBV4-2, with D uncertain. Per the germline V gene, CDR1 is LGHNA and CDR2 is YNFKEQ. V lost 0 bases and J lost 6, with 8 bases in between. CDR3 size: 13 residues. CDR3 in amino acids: CASSQDRSNGYTL. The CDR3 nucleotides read TGTGCCAGCAGCCAAGATAGGTCTAATGGCTACACCCTC.

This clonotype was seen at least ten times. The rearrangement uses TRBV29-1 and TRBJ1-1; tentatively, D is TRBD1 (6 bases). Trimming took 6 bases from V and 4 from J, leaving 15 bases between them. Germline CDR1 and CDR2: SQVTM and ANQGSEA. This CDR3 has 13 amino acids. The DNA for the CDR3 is TGCAGCGTCGGCAGGGGATCGGGCACTGAAGCTTTCTTT. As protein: CSVGRGSGTEAFF.

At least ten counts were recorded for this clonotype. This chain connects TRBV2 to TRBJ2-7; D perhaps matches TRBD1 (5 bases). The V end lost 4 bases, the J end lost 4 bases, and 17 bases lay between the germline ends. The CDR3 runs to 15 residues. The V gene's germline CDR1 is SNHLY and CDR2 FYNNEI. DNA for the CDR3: TGTGCCAGCAGTGTAGTAAGGACATACCCTTACGAGCAGTACTTC. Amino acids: CASSVVRTYPYEQYF.

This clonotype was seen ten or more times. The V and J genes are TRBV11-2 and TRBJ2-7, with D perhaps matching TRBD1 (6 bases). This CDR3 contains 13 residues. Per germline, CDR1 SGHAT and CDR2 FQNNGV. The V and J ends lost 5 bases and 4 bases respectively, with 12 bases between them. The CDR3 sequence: CASSQGQQYEQYF. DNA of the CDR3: TGTGCCAGCAGCCAAGGACAGCAATACGAGCAGTACTTC.